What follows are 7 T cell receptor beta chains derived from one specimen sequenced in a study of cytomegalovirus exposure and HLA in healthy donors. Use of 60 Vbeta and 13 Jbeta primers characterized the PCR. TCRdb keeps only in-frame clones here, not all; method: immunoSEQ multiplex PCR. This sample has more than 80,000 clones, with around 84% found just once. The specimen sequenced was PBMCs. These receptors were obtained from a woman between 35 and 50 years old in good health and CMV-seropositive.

The CDR3, as DNA: TGTGCCAGCAGGGGGGGACAGTTTTCAAGTGAAAAACTGTTTTTT. Amino acid sequence: CASRGGQFSSEKLFF. The genes are TRBV6-5 and TRBJ1-4, with TRBD1 identical over 7 bases. J gave up 7 bases and V 6 bases, and 11 bases lay outside the gene matches. The CDR3 runs 15 residues. Germline lookup yields CDR1 MNHEY and CDR2 SVGAGI.

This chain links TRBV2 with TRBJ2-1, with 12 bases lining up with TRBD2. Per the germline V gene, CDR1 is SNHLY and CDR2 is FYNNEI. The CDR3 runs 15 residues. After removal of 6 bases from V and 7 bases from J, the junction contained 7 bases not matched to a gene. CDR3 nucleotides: TGTGCCAGCAGCCTGACTAGCGGGAGAGGTAATGAGCAGTTCTTC. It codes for CASSLTSGRGNEQFF.

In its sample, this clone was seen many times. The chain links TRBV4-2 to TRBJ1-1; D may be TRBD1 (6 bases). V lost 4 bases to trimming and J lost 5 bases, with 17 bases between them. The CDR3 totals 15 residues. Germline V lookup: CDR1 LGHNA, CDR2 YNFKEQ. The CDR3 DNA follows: TGTGCCAGCAGCCGCGTCGCATTCGGACAGACTGAAGCTTTCTTT. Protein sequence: CASSRVAFGQTEAFF.

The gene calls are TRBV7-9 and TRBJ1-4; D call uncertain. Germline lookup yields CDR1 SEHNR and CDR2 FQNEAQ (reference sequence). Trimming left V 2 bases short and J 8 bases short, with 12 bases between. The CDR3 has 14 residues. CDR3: CASSLRASWEKLFF. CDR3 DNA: TGTGCCAGCAGCTTACGTGCGTCTTGGGAAAAACTGTTTTTT.

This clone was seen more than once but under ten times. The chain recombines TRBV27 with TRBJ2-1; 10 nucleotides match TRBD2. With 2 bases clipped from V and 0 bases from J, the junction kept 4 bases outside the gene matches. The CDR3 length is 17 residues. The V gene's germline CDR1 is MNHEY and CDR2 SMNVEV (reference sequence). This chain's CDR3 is CASSLPSGSGSYNEQFF. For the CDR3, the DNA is TGTGCCAGCAGTTTACCTAGCGGGAGTGGCTCCTACAATGAGCAGTTCTTC.

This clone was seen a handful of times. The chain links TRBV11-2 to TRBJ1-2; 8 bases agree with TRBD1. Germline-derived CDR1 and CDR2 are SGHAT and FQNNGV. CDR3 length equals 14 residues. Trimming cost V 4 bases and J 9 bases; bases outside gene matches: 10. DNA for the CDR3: TGTGCCAGCAGCTCCATACAGGGGGAATTGAGCTACACCTTC. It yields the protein CASSSIQGELSYTF.

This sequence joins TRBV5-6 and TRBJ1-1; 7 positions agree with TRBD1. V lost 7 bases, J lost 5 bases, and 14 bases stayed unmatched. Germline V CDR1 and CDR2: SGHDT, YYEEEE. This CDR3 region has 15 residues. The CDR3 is CASGSRTGKGTEAFF. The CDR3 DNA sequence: TGTGCCAGCGGTTCGCGGACAGGTAAAGGGACTGAAGCTTTCTTT.